A single sample is the source of the 25 T cell receptor beta chains below, sequenced in a study of blood T cell repertoires in acute mononucleosis. Assay used: immunoSEQ multiplex PCR; TCRdb lists only in-frame clones, some missing. The sample records 6,000 to 8,500 clones, under 30% being singletons. As for time point: acute infectious mononucleosis, at clinical presentation within 2 weeks of symptom onset (visit 1). Sample: EBV YVL epitope tetramer+ CD8+ T cells sorted from PBMCs, taken during acute infectious mononucleosis. Subset of the sample: CD8 T cells binding a tetramer with EBV BRLF1 109-117 peptide (YVL-BR). These receptors came from a woman between 18 and 30 years old with infectious mononucleosis caused by EBV.

In this sample, this clone is medium-sized. V gene TRBV29-1 combines with J gene TRBJ2-2, with 10 bases aligning to TRBD1. The germline V gene has CDR1 SQVTM and CDR2 ANQGSEA. The CDR3 runs to 13 residues. V dropped 7 bases and J dropped 7; count of bases not matched to a gene: 6. Written as DNA, the CDR3 is TGCAGCGCCGGGACAGGGGATGGCGGGGAGCTGTTTTTT. Its translation: CSAGTGDGGELFF.

The gene calls are TRBV5-6 and TRBJ2-1; unclear D gene. Germline-derived CDR1 and CDR2 are SGHDT and YYEEEE. The CDR3 has 12 amino acids. V gave up 4 bases and J gave up 9 bases, with 11 bases separating them. CDR3: CASSPAYGEQFF. CDR3 DNA sequence: TGTGCCAGCAGCCCTGCTTATGGTGAGCAGTTCTTC.

Relative to its sample, this clone is medium-sized. This chain links TRBV4-2 with TRBJ1-1, with D hard to call. Trimming left V 1 base short and J 1 base short, with 10 bases between. The CDR3 spans 15 residues. CDR1 is LGHNA and CDR2 is YNFKEQ in the germline V gene. CDR3 bases: TGTGCCAGCAGCCAAGCCCTCTCCGCGAACACTGAAGCTTTCTTT. It yields the protein CASSQALSANTEAFF.

Many counts were recorded for this clone. The chain links TRBV7-9 to TRBJ2-3; D is undetermined. Germline V gives CDR1 SEHNR, CDR2 FQNEAQ (reference sequence). The CDR3 is made up of 14 amino acids. The germline V and J ends were trimmed by 0 bases and 4 bases, with 8 bases remaining between them. CDR3 in amino acids: CASSLAHLPDTQYF. Here the CDR3 DNA reads TGTGCCAGCAGCTTAGCACATCTACCAGATACGCAGTATTTT. Variable domain in full (rest from reference TRBV7-9 and TRBJ2-3): DTGVSQNPRHKITKRGQNVTFRCDPISEHNRLYWYRQTLGQGPEFLTYFQNEAQLEKSRLLSDRFSAERPKGSFSTLEIQRTEQGDSAMYLCASSLAHLPDTQYFGPGTRLTVL.

This clone turned up a few times. The chain has TRBV13 and TRBJ2-1; TRBD2 matches at 7 bases. Trimming cost V 6 bases and J 9 bases; bases outside gene matches: 11. Germline loops: CDR1 PRHDT, CDR2 FYEKMQ (reference sequence). This CDR3 region has 14 residues. The DNA for the CDR3 is TGTGCCAGCAGTTCGGGACTACTTCTTGGTGAGCAGTTCTTC. Protein: CASSSGLLLGEQFF.

Regarding this clone: This likely stems from a read error, as it lies one base from a far larger clone. The chain recombines TRBV21-1 with TRBJ2-7; the table's TRBD2 call for D was not verified on the DNA. TRBV21-1 constitutes a pseudogene. The CDR3 covers 17 residues. CDR3 protein: CASSSRDGLAVDNEQYF. The DNA of the CDR3 is TGTGCCAGCAGCTCCCGCGACGGACTAGCGGTCGACAATGAGCAGTACTTC.

This clone was counted only a few times. The junction departs from germline at one end; a sequencing error may be responsible. Other DNA sequences from this sample encode an identical CDR3 as well. The chain joins TRBV7-2 to TRBJ2-7, with TRBD1 as a possible D gene (5 bases). This CDR3 contains 11 residues. Germline V gene lookup returns CDR1 SGHTA and CDR2 FQGNSA. CDR3 sequence (DNA): TGCGCCAGCAGCCAAGGGGTCGAGCAGTACTTC. Amino acids: CASSQGVEQYF.

This clone was seen repeatedly, ten times or more. The chain combines TRBV6-4 with TRBJ1-1; unclear D gene. Germline V gene data show CDR1 as MRHNA and CDR2 as SNTAGT. The germline V and J ends were trimmed by 3 bases and 2 bases, with 13 bases remaining between them. The CDR3 has 15 amino acids. This chain's CDR3 is CASSEALLANTEAFF. The CDR3 bases are TGTGCCAGCAGTGAAGCGCTTCTAGCCAACACTGAAGCTTTCTTT.

The genes are TRBV5-4 and TRBJ2-5; the match to TRBD2 covers 15 bases. Germline CDR1 and CDR2: SGHNT and YYREEE (reference sequence). The CDR3 has 15 residues. After removal of 5 bases from V and 6 bases from J, the junction contained 5 bases not matched to a gene. As DNA, the CDR3 is TGTGCCAGCAGTGGACTAGCGGGAGGGTTGAAGACCCAGTACTTC. Its protein product is CASSGLAGGLKTQYF. Supplemented by reference TRBV5-4 and TRBJ2-5, the full variable domain reads ETGVTQSPTHLIKTRGQQVTLRCSSQSGHNTVSWYQQALGQGPQFIFQYYREEENGRGNFPPRFSGLQFPNYSSELNVNALELDDSALYLCASSGLAGGLKTQYFGPGTRLLVL.

This clone was found a few times. A far larger clone is one base from this, pointing to a likely read error. Other DNA sequences in the sample encode the same CDR3. This chain joins TRBV7-3 and TRBJ2-3, with a tentative D call TRBD1 (6 bases). Trimming stripped 5 bases from V and 2 bases from J, with 11 bases between. The CDR3 has 14 residues. Germline V gene data show CDR1 as SGHTA and CDR2 as FQGTGA. The CDR3 is CASSPGTHTDTQYF. CDR3 in DNA: TGTGCCAGCAGCCCCGGGACACACACAGATACGCAGTATTTT.

J is TRBJ2-7 and V is TRBV7-6; 7 bases are a match to TRBD2. The germline V gene encodes CDR1 SGHVS and CDR2 FNYEAQ. This CDR3 is built from 15 residues. V shed 5 bases and J 3 bases; nucleotides not matched to a gene: 10. The chain's CDR3 is CASSTAGDLGYEQYF. CDR3 in DNA: TGTGCCAGCAGCACTGCGGGGGACCTGGGCTACGAGCAGTACTTC. Variable domain in full (rest from reference TRBV7-6 and TRBJ2-7): GAGVSQSPRYKVTKRGQDVALRCDPISGHVSLYWYRQALGQGPEFLTYFNYEAQQDKSGLPNDRFSAERPEGSISTLTIQRTEQRDSAMYRCASSTAGDLGYEQYFGPGTRLTVT.

This clone was observed a handful of times. The chain uses TRBV10-3 and TRBJ2-7; D is possibly TRBD2 (6 bases). The CDR3 has 13 amino acids. V lost 6 bases to trimming and J lost 12 bases, with 21 bases between them. CDR1 ENHRY and CDR2 SYGVKD come from the germline V gene. The DNA for the CDR3 is TGTGCCATCAGGGGGGGACGGACGACTACGAGGTACTTC. Protein: CAIRGGRTTTRYF.

This clone was found a few times. This sequence is one base from a far larger clone and is likely a read error. Other DNA sequences in this specimen translate into the identical CDR3. This chain connects TRBV5-1 to TRBJ2-7; 8 bases are shared with TRBD1. CDR1 is SGHRS, CDR2 YFSETQ, per germline. The V gene end was trimmed by 3 bases and the J gene end by 13 bases; junction bases not matched to a gene: 6. The CDR3 length is 11 residues. The CDR3 sequence is CASSSTTGEYF. The CDR3 nucleotides are TGCGCCAGCAGCTCAACGACAGGGGAATACTTC.

The gene calls are TRBV4-1 and TRBJ1-1; unclear D gene. Trimming stripped 1 base from V and 1 base from J, with 10 bases between. CDR3 length: 15 residues. CDR1 is MGHRA and CDR2 is YSYEKL in the germline V gene. CDR3: CASSQVELANTEAFF. CDR3 nucleotide sequence: TGCGCCAGCAGCCAAGTTGAGCTAGCGAACACTGAAGCTTTCTTT.

Many counts were recorded for this clone. The chain couples TRBV7-2 to TRBJ1-1; D might be TRBD1 (5 bases). V dropped 2 bases and J dropped 3 bases, with 13 bases sitting between them. The CDR3 length is 15 residues. The germline CDR1 and CDR2 sequences are SGHTA and FQGNSA. CDR3 sequence (DNA): TGTGCCAGCAGCTTAACTTCTCCGGGGGACACTGAAGCTTTCTTT. Translation: CASSLTSPGDTEAFF.

The sample holds many counts of this clone. This chain joins TRBV5-4 and TRBJ2-2; 8 bases are shared with TRBD1. CDR1 and CDR2 (germline): SGHNT, YYREEE (reference sequence). CDR3 size: 14 residues. V trimming: 4 bases; J trimming: 6 bases; junction bases outside the gene matches: 5. The CDR3 protein is CASSQLQGAGELFF. CDR3 in DNA: TGTGCCAGCAGCCAACTACAGGGGGCCGGGGAGCTGTTTTTT.

Points on this clone: This may arise from a read error, as a much more abundant clone is one base away. The V gene is TRBV4-1, the J gene TRBJ2-5; 9 bases are shared with TRBD2. The J segment lost 4 bases and the V segment lost 1 base, leaving 4 bases of the junction unmatched. The germline CDR1 and CDR2 sequences are MGHRA and YSYEKL. This CDR3 spans 15 amino acids. Here the CDR3 reads CASSQAPTSGETQYF. The DNA for the CDR3 is TGCGCCAGCAGCCAAGCACCGACTAGCGGAGAGACCCAGTACTTC.

This rearrangement joins TRBV5-4 to TRBJ1-2; unclear D gene. Trimming shortened V by 6 bases and J by 8 bases, and 26 bases separated the two germline ends. The germline CDR1 and CDR2 sequences are SGHNT and YYREEE (reference sequence). The CDR3 contains 16 residues. CDR3 coding DNA: TGTGCCAGCAAGGCGCGGACGGGCACAACCCCGGGGGGCTACACCTTC. This gives the protein CASKARTGTTPGGYTF. Full variable domain (missing parts from reference TRBV5-4 and TRBJ1-2): ETGVTQSPTHLIKTRGQQVTLRCSSQSGHNTVSWYQQALGQGPQFIFQYYREEENGRGNFPPRFSGLQFPNYSSELNVNALELDDSALYLCASKARTGTTPGGYTFGSGTRLTVV.

This sequence joins TRBV4-2 and TRBJ2-3; TRBD2 is a possible D gene (5 bases). Germline CDR1 and CDR2: LGHNA and YNFKEQ. The ends were cut back, 5 bases at V and 2 bases at J, with 8 bases in the middle. This CDR3 is 13 amino acids long. For the CDR3, the DNA is TGTGCCAGCAGCTCTCTAGCCACAGATACGCAGTATTTT. Amino acid sequence: CASSSLATDTQYF.

The chain joins TRBV11-3 to TRBJ2-1; tentatively, D is TRBD1 (6 bases). Germline lookup yields CDR1 SGHNT and CDR2 YENEEA. Between the trimmed V and J ends, which lost 6 bases and 10 bases, there was a span of 22 bases. This CDR3 spans 15 amino acids. The CDR3 reads CASRNYRENTGEQFF. CDR3 coding DNA: TGTGCCAGCAGGAATTACAGGGAGAACACTGGAGAGCAGTTCTTC.

This clone was seen more than once but under ten times. This chain joins TRBV5-6 and TRBJ1-1; D uncertain. Germline assignment: CDR1 SGHDT and CDR2 YYEEEE. V lost 2 bases and J 8 bases, leaving 19 bases between the germline ends. The CDR3 loop spans 15 amino acids. CDR3: CASSLVTPTTGEAFF. CDR3 nucleotide sequence: TGTGCCAGCAGCTTAGTAACCCCGACTACGGGGGAAGCTTTCTTT.

V and J are TRBV13 and TRBJ1-2, with 9 positions matching TRBD1. The V segment lost 3 bases and the J segment 3 bases; nucleotides outside the gene matches: 8. The CDR3 has 16 residues. Per the germline V gene, CDR1 is PRHDT and CDR2 is FYEKMQ (reference sequence). CDR3 nucleotide sequence: TGTGCCAGCAGCTTGGATCTGGGACAGGGCGACTATGGCTACACCTTC. Protein sequence: CASSLDLGQGDYGYTF.

This clone was seen repeatedly, ten times or more. The V and J genes are TRBV11-2 and TRBJ2-5, with 8 bases that match TRBD1. This CDR3 has 16 residues. After removal of 3 bases from V and 4 bases from J, the junction contained 10 bases not matched to a gene. The germline CDR1 and CDR2 sequences are SGHAT and FQNNGV. CDR3 nucleotides: TGTGCCAGCAGCTTGGACCTCGGACAGGGTGGAGAGACCCAGTACTTC. It translates to CASSLDLGQGGETQYF. Drawing the rest from reference TRBV11-2 and TRBJ2-5, the complete variable domain is EAGVAQSPRYKIIEKRQSVAFWCNPISGHATLYWYQQILGQGPKLLIQFQNNGVVDDSQLPKDRFSAERLKGVDSTLKIQPAKLEDSAVYLCASSLDLGQGGETQYFGPGTRLLVL.

Turning to this clone: At one end, the junction sequence differs from germline, possibly due to a read error. The chain recombines TRBV27 with TRBJ2-1, with D perhaps matching TRBD2 (6 bases). The germline CDR1 and CDR2 sequences are MNHEY and SMNVEV (reference sequence). CDR3 size: 13 residues. The CDR3 nucleotides are TGTGCCACCAGTGATTGGGGGGTCGGTGAGCAGTTCTTC. It yields the protein CATSDWGVGEQFF.

This clone was observed a few times. J is TRBJ2-7 and V is TRBV4-2; D may be TRBD2 (5 bases). The CDR3 length is 14 residues. V lost 6 bases and J lost 1, with 13 bases in between. The germline V gene has CDR1 LGHNA and CDR2 YNFKEQ. The CDR3 bases are TGTGCCAGCAGTGGCTACGGGGATTCCTACGAGCAGTACTTC. Residues: CASSGYGDSYEQYF.